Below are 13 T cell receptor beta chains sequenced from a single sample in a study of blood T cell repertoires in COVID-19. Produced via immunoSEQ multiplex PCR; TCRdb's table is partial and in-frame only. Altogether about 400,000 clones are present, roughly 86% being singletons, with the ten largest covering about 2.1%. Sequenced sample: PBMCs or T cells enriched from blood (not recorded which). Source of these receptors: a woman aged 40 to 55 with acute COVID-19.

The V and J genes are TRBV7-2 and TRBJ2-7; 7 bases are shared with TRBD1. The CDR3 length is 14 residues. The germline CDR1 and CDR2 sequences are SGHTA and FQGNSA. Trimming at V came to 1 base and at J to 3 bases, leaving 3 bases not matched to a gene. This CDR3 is CASSLGGTDYEQYF. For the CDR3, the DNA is TGTGCCAGCAGCTTAGGAGGGACAGACTACGAGCAGTACTTC.

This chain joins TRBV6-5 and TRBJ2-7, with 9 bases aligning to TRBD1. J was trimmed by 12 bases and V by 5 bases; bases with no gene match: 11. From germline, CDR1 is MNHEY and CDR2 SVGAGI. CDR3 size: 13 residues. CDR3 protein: CASSPDRGVSAYF. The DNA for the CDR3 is TGTGCCAGCAGTCCGGACAGGGGTGTTAGTGCGTACTTC.

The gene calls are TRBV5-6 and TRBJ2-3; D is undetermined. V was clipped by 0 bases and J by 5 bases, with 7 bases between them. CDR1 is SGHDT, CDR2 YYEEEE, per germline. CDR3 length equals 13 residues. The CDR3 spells CASSLDFVDTQYF. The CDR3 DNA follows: TGTGCCAGCAGCTTGGACTTTGTAGATACGCAGTATTTT.

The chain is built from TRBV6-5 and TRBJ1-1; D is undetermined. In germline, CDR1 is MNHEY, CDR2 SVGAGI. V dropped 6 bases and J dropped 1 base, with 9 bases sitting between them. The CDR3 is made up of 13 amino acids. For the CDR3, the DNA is TGTGCCAGCAGCGACACAGCGAACACTGAAGCTTTCTTT. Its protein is CASSDTANTEAFF.

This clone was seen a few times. CDR3 residues: CASSTKCLDILHEQYF. The DNA of the CDR3 is TGTGCCAGCAGCACCAAATGCTTAGACATACTCCACGAGCAGTACTTC. The gene calls are TRBV21-1 and TRBJ2-7; TRBD1, as called in the table, went unchecked against the DNA. TRBV21-1 is a known pseudogene. CDR3 length equals 16 residues.

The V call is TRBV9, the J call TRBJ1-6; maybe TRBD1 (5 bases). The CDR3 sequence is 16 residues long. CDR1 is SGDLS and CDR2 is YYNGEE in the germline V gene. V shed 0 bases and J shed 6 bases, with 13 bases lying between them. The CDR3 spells CASSVAWGIRNSPLHF. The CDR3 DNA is TGTGCCAGCAGCGTAGCTTGGGGCATACGTAATTCACCCCTCCACTTT.

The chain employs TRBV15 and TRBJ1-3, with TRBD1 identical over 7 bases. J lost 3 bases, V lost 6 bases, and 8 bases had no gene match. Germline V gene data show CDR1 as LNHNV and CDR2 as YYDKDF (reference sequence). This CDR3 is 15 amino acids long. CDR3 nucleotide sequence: TGTGCCACCAGTCACGACAGGGCTGATGGAAACACCATATATTTT. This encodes CATSHDRADGNTIYF.

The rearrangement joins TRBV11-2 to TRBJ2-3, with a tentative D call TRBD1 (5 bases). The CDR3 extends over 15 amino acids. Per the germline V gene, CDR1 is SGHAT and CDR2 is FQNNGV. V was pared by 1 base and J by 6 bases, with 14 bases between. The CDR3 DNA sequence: TGTGCCAGCAGCTTAGTTTGGCAGGGTGGGGATACGCAGTATTTT. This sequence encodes CASSLVWQGGDTQYF.

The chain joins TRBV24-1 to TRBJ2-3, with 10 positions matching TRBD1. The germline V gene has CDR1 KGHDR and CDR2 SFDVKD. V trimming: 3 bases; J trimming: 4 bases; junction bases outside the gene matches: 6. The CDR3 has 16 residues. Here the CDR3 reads CATSDTGTGVPDTQYF. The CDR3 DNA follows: TGTGCCACCAGTGATACCGGGACAGGGGTCCCAGATACGCAGTATTTT.

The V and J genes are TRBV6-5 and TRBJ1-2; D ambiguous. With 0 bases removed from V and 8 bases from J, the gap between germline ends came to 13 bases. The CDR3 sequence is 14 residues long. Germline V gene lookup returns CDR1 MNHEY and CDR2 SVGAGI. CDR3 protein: CASSYSVRGEGYTF. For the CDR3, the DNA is TGTGCCAGCAGTTACTCAGTGCGGGGAGAGGGCTACACCTTC.

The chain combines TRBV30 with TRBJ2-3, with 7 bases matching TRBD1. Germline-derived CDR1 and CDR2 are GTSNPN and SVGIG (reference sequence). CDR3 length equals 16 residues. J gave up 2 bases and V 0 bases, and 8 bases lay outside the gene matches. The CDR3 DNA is TGTGCCTGGAGTGTCGGCAGGGGGTTGATCACAGATACGCAGTATTTT. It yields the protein CAWSVGRGLITDTQYF.

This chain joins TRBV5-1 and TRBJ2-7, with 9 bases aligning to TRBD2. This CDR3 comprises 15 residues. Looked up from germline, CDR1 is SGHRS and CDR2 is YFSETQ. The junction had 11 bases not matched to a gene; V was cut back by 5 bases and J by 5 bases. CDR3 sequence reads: CASRGTASGAHEQYF. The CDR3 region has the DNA TGCGCCAGCAGGGGGACGGCTAGCGGGGCCCACGAGCAGTACTTC.

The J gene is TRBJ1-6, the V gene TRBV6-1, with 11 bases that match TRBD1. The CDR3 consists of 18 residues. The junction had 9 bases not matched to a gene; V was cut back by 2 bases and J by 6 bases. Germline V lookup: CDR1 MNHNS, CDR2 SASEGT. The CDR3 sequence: CASSELVGQGVFNSPLHF. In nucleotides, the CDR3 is TGTGCCAGCAGTGAATTAGTGGGACAGGGGGTTTTTAATTCACCCCTCCACTTT.